This T cell receptor (beta chain) was retrieved from a study of CD8+ T cells in alopecia areata. The CDR3 contains 13 residues. Germline values: CDR1 SEHNR, CDR2 FQNEAQ (reference sequence). V shed 3 bases and J shed 5 bases, with 11 bases lying between them. Treatment described: oral pan-JAK inhibitor, 5-10 mg twice daily. Extraction of RNA preceded its reverse transcription into cDNA, which served as the sequencing template. Data came from immunoSEQ multiplex PCR; TCRdb stores just in-frame clones and leaves some out. The table shows roughly 110,000 clones, with 80% to 85% occurring only once. The V and J genes are TRBV7-9 and TRBJ2-7; D not resolved. Sequences were derived from CD8+ T cells sorted from blood, sampled at week 24, from a patient treated with tofacitinib. The TCR sequence derives from a human donor with alopecia areata. The CDR3 loop is CASSFTVAHEQYF. The CDR3 bases are TGTGCCAGCAGCTTCACAGTTGCCCACGAGCAGTACTTC.